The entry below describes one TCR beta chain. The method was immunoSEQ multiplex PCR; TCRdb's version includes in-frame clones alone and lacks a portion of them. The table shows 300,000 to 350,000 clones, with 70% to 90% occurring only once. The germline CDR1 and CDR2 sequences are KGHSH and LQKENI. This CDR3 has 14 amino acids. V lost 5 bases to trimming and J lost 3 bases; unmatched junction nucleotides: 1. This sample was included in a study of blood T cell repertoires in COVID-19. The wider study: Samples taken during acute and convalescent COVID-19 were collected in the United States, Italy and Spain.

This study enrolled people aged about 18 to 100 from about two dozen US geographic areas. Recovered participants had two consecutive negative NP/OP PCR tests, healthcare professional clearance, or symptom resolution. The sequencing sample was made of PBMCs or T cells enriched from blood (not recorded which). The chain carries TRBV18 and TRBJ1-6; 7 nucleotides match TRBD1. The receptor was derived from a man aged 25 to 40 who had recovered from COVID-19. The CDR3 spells CASSGQDYNSPLHF. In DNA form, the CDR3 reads TGTGCCAGCTCAGGACAGGACTATAATTCACCCCTCCACTTT.